This entry lists 28 T cell receptor beta chains sequenced from one sample in a study of OX40 agonist ivuxolimab in advanced cancers. Only in-frame clones appear in the TCRdb table, and some are missing; sequencing was by immunoSEQ multiplex PCR. The data contain under 75,000 clones, 70% to 90% of them singletons. The sequencing here drew on CD4+ or CD8+ T cells sorted from blood, taken in a trial of the OX40 agonist ivuxolimab. These receptors all come from an adult with an advanced solid tumor such as melanoma, head and neck, liver or kidney cancer.

This clone has just a few counts. Here the CDR3 DNA reads TGTGCCAGCAGTGCCAGGGGGGACACCGGGGAGCTGTTTTTT. This gives the protein CASSARGDTGELFF. The rearrangement uses TRBV25-1 and TRBJ2-2, with D possibly matching TRBD1 (7 bases). Germline V CDR1 and CDR2: MGHDK, SYGVNS. The CDR3 contains 14 residues. V lost 4 bases, J lost 3 bases, and 9 bases lay in between.

The genes are TRBV6-5 and TRBJ2-5; the match to TRBD2 covers 11 bases. The V gene end was trimmed by 4 bases and the J gene end by 4 bases; junction bases not matched to a gene: 2. There are 14 residues in the CDR3. Per the germline V gene, CDR1 is MNHEY and CDR2 is SVGAGI. Here the CDR3 DNA reads TGTGCCAGCAGTTCTACTAGCGGGGGAGAGACCCAGTACTTC. Translated, it gives CASSSTSGGETQYF.

The CDR3 DNA follows: TGCGCCAGCAGCCAAGATTGGGGCGGTGTCTATGGCTACACCTTC. Its protein product is CASSQDWGGVYGYTF. This chain joins TRBV4-3 and TRBJ1-2, with a possible D match to TRBD1 (5 bases). The germline V gene has CDR1 LGHNA and CDR2 YSLEER. The CDR3 is made up of 15 amino acids. V was pared by 0 bases and J by 4 bases, with 12 bases between.

CDR3 region: CASSPGTSWETQYF. In nucleotides, the CDR3 is TGTGCCAGTAGTCCCGGGACTAGTTGGGAGACCCAGTACTTC. J is TRBJ2-5 and V is TRBV19; TRBD2 aligns across 8 bases. The CDR3 sequence is 14 residues long. The V gene's germline CDR1 is LNHDA and CDR2 SQIVND (reference sequence). Germline trimming cut 5 bases from V and 5 bases from J; bases unmatched to any gene: 7.

The rearrangement joins TRBV15 to TRBJ2-7, with unresolved D. Trimming pared 0 bases from V and 0 bases from J, leaving 9 bases between. This CDR3 spans 15 amino acids. Per the germline V gene, CDR1 is LNHNV and CDR2 is YYDKDF (reference sequence). CDR3 region: CATSRDRQLSYEQYF. CDR3 nucleotide sequence: TGTGCCACCAGCAGAGATAGGCAGCTCTCCTACGAGCAGTACTTC.

The chain couples TRBV6-5 to TRBJ1-5; D unclear. The CDR3 loop spans 12 amino acids. The germline V gene encodes CDR1 MNHEY and CDR2 SVGAGI. The V end was cut by 4 bases, the J end by 3 bases, with 4 bases between. CDR3 nucleotide sequence: TGTGCCAGCAGTTCAATCAATCAGCCCCAGCATTTT. It specifies CASSSINQPQHF.

The rearrangement joins TRBV10-3 to TRBJ2-1, with 10 nucleotides matching TRBD1. The ends lost 4 bases at V and 6 bases at J; junction bases unmatched: 9. CDR1 and CDR2 (germline): ENHRY, SYGVKD. The CDR3 runs 16 residues. The CDR3 region has the DNA TGTGCCATCAGTGCAAGGGACAGGGGTGTTGGCAATGAGCAGTTCTTC. Translating gives CAISARDRGVGNEQFF.

The chain is built from TRBV6-4 and TRBJ2-5; D may correspond to TRBD1 or TRBD2 (5 bases each). V lost 10 bases and J lost 4, with 25 bases in between. Germline V gives CDR1 MRHNA, CDR2 SNTAGT. The CDR3 is 16 amino acids. CDR3 DNA sequence: TGTGCCATACCGGACTCAGGGAAATTAAGTCGAGAGACCCAGTACTTC. Translation gives CAIPDSGKLSRETQYF.

The V call is TRBV2, the J call TRBJ1-6; TRBD1 might be the D (5 bases). The V end lost 5 bases, the J end lost 7 bases, and 12 bases lay between the germline ends. The CDR3 has 14 amino acids. Germline lookup yields CDR1 SNHLY and CDR2 FYNNEI. The CDR3 DNA is TGTGCCAGCAGTTTAGGGACCCGAAATTCACCCCTCCACTTT. This sequence encodes CASSLGTRNSPLHF.

The rearrangement uses TRBV18 and TRBJ1-2, with 7 bases matching TRBD1. The germline V gene encodes CDR1 KGHSH and CDR2 LQKENI. The CDR3 consists of 15 residues. The trim removed 3 bases at V and 10 bases at J, leaving 14 bases unmatched. The CDR3 DNA reads as TGTGCCAGCTCACCTAACACCGGGACAGCCCAAATCTACACCTTC. Protein sequence: CASSPNTGTAQIYTF.

The chain combines TRBV6-1 with TRBJ1-2, with unresolved D. This CDR3 contains 15 residues. The germline V and J ends were trimmed by 1 base and 4 bases, with 13 bases remaining between them. Germline CDR1 reads MNHNS; CDR2 reads SASEGT. The CDR3 spells CASSEVGKGGYGYTF. CDR3 bases: TGTGCCAGCAGTGAAGTAGGGAAGGGTGGCTATGGCTACACCTTC.

The chain couples TRBV5-1 to TRBJ2-2, with D unclear. Germline lookup yields CDR1 SGHRS and CDR2 YFSETQ. Trimming took 0 bases from V and 4 from J, leaving 10 bases between them. CDR3 length equals 15 residues. The CDR3 nucleotides are TGCGCCAGCAGCTTGGTACCACGGTCCACCGGGGAGCTGTTTTTT. This gives the protein CASSLVPRSTGELFF. The entire variable domain, with the rest obtained from reference TRBV5-1 and TRBJ2-2, is as follows: KAGVTQTPRYLIKTRGQQVTLSCSPISGHRSVSWYQQTPGQGLQFLFEYFSETQRNKGNFPGRFSGRQFSNSRSEMNVSTLELGDSALYLCASSLVPRSTGELFFGEGSRLTVL.

The V and J genes are TRBV9 and TRBJ1-2, with TRBD1 matching 7 bases. V shed 4 bases, J shed 4 bases, and the junction held 10 bases outside the gene matches. The CDR3 has 15 amino acids. Germline-derived CDR1 and CDR2 are SGDLS and YYNGEE. CDR3 coding DNA: TGTGCCAGCAGCCAAAGTAGGGGGACAGTCTATGGCTACACCTTC. It encodes CASSQSRGTVYGYTF.

CDR3 DNA sequence: TGTGCCAGCTCACTGACTAGCGGTAACACCGGGGAGCTGTTTTTT. Amino acid sequence: CASSLTSGNTGELFF. The chain links TRBV18 to TRBJ2-2, with 9 bases lining up with TRBD2. J lost 2 bases, V lost 4 bases, and 2 bases had no gene match. The CDR3 covers 15 residues. The germline CDR1 and CDR2 sequences are KGHSH and LQKENI.

This clone was recorded once. V gene TRBV5-1 combines with J gene TRBJ1-3; D is unresolved. The CDR3 totals 12 residues. Trimming left V 4 bases short and J 3 bases short, with 5 bases between. CDR1 SGHRS and CDR2 YFSETQ come from the germline V gene. DNA of the CDR3: TGCGCCAGCAGCATGGATGGAAACACCATATATTTT. Translated: CASSMDGNTIYF.

This clone was seen only a few times. V is TRBV27 and J is TRBJ2-2; a weak D match, TRBD2 (5 bases). CDR3 length equals 15 residues. Per the germline V gene, CDR1 is MNHEY and CDR2 is SMNVEV (reference sequence). Trimming shortened V by 2 bases and J by 0 bases, and 7 bases separated the two germline ends. The CDR3 DNA reads as TGTGCCAGCAGTTTAAACGGGGCGAACACCGGGGAGCTGTTTTTT. Translation: CASSLNGANTGELFF.

The genes are TRBV29-1 and TRBJ2-5; D is possibly TRBD1 or TRBD2 (5 bases each). Germline V gene lookup returns CDR1 SQVTM and CDR2 ANQGSEA. Trimming removed 7 bases at V and 4 bases at J, with 10 bases between. The CDR3 extends over 11 amino acids. CDR3: CSERDAETQYF. Here the CDR3 DNA reads TGCAGCGAACGGGACGCAGAGACCCAGTACTTC.

This clone was detected only once. The chain combines TRBV19 with TRBJ2-7; 9 nucleotides align to TRBD1. This CDR3 has 13 amino acids. Germline V lookup: CDR1 LNHDA, CDR2 SQIVND (reference sequence). After removal of 3 bases from V and 7 bases from J, the junction contained 4 bases not matched to a gene. The CDR3: CASSMDRGREQYF. The CDR3 coding sequence is TGTGCCAGTAGTATGGACAGGGGTCGAGAGCAGTACTTC.

The rearrangement joins TRBV7-2 to TRBJ2-3; the D is unclear. CDR1 is SGHTA and CDR2 is FQGNSA in the germline V gene. Between the trimmed V and J ends, which lost 4 bases and 2 bases, there was a span of 7 bases. The CDR3 is 13 amino acids. CDR3 residues: CASSSPNTDTQYF. In DNA, the CDR3 is TGTGCCAGCAGCTCCCCAAACACAGATACGCAGTATTTT.

The chain combines TRBV5-6 with TRBJ1-3; 8 bases match TRBD1. CDR1 and CDR2 from the germline V gene are SGHDT and YYEEEE. The CDR3 contains 16 residues. V lost 4 bases, J lost 3 bases, and 9 bases stayed unmatched. The CDR3 DNA reads as TGTGCCAGCAGCCGATCCCAGGGGGCGTATGGAAACACCATATATTTT. Protein: CASSRSQGAYGNTIYF.

The rearrangement uses TRBV11-2 and TRBJ1-2; no firm D call. V was cut by 3 bases and J by 8 bases, with 13 bases left in between. CDR1 SGHAT and CDR2 FQNNGV come from the germline V gene. CDR3 size: 13 residues. CDR3 in amino acids: CASSLLDMGGYTF. The CDR3 DNA reads as TGTGCCAGCAGCTTGCTAGACATGGGGGGCTACACCTTC.

V gene TRBV29-1 combines with J gene TRBJ2-5; no firm D call. Deletions cut 3 bases from V and 5 bases from J, with 10 bases between. This CDR3 spans 12 amino acids. Germline V gives CDR1 SQVTM, CDR2 ANQGSEA. The CDR3 sequence is CSVDPGVETQYF. The CDR3 DNA reads TGCAGCGTTGATCCTGGGGTGGAGACCCAGTACTTC.

This clone was counted only a few times. The chain uses TRBV7-9 and TRBJ2-7; D might be TRBD1 (6 bases). The CDR3 loop spans 14 amino acids. The V gene's germline CDR1 is SEHNR and CDR2 FQNEAQ (reference sequence). Trimming removed 6 bases from V and 0 bases from J, with 12 bases in between. The CDR3 DNA follows: TGTGCCAGCAGTGCAGGGGTGGGCTCCTACGAGCAGTACTTC. It translates to CASSAGVGSYEQYF. Together with reference TRBV7-9 and TRBJ2-7, the CDR3 gives the full variable domain: DTGVSQNPRHKITKRGQNVTFRCDPISEHNRLYWYRQTLGQGPEFLTYFQNEAQLEKSRLLSDRFSAERPKGSFSTLEIQRTEQGDSAMYLCASSAGVGSYEQYFGPGTRLTVT.

The rearrangement links TRBV28 to TRBJ1-1; D not resolved. Germline assignment: CDR1 MDHEN and CDR2 SYDVKM. The CDR3 contains 15 residues. V was clipped by 5 bases and J by 0 bases, with 13 bases between them. CDR3: CASSPIRLMNTEAFF. As DNA, the CDR3 is TGTGCCAGCAGTCCCATTAGACTCATGAACACTGAAGCTTTCTTT.

The V and J genes are TRBV14 and TRBJ2-7; D is undetermined. The germline CDR1 and CDR2 sequences are SGHDN and FVKESK. CDR3 length: 12 amino acids. V lost 0 bases and J lost 2, with 2 bases in between. CDR3 DNA sequence: TGTGCCAGCAGCCAAGATACCTACGAGCAGTACTTC. As protein: CASSQDTYEQYF.

The chain has TRBV6-8 and TRBJ1-5; weak D call: TRBD1 (5 bases). Germline V gene data show CDR1 as MNHGY and CDR2 as SAAAGT. V shed 2 bases and J shed 1 base, with 21 bases lying between them. CDR3 size: 19 residues. Here the CDR3 DNA reads TGTGCCAGCAGTTACAGCCCAGGGATCGGGGCCACAAGCAATCAGCCCCAGCATTTT. Translating gives CASSYSPGIGATSNQPQHF.

In the case of this clone: Its ends do not fully match the called genes, so a read error is possible. V is TRBV5-6 and J is TRBJ2-1; D is possibly TRBD2 (6 bases). CDR3 length: 15 residues. Germline V lookup: CDR1 SGHDT, CDR2 YYEEEE. CDR3 in DNA: TGTGCCGGCAGCTTGGGTGCGGGGCGACACAATGAGCAGTTCTTC. Amino acids: CAGSLGAGRHNEQFF. The whole variable domain, remainder taken from reference TRBV5-6 and TRBJ2-1, is DAGVTQSPTHLIKTRGQQVTLRCSPKSGHDTVSWYQQALGQGPQFIFQYYEEEERQRGNFPDRFSGHQFPNYSSELNVNALLLGDSALYLCAGSLGAGRHNEQFFGPGTRLTVL.

The chain links TRBV28 to TRBJ2-7; 7 nucleotides match TRBD1. This CDR3 spans 13 amino acids. The germline V gene encodes CDR1 MDHEN and CDR2 SYDVKM. V lost 6 bases to trimming and J lost 2 bases; unmatched junction nucleotides: 4. CDR3 coding DNA: TGTGCCAGCAGCCGGACAGGTCCCTACGAGCAGTACTTC. Amino acid sequence: CASSRTGPYEQYF. The variable domain in full, with the rest retrieved from reference TRBV28 and TRBJ2-7, is DVKVTQSSRYLVKRTGEKVFLECVQDMDHENMFWYRQDPGLGLRLIYFSYDVKMKEKGDIPEGYSVSREKKERFSLILESASTNQTSMYLCASSRTGPYEQYFGPGTRLTVT.